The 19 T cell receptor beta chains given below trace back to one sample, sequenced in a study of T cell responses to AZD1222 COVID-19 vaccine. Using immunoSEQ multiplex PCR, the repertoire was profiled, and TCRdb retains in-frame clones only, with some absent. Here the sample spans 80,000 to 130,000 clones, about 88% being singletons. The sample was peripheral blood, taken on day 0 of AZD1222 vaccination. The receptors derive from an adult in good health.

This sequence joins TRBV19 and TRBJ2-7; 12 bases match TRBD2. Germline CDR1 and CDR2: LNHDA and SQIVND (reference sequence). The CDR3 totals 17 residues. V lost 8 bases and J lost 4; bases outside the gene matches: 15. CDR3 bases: TGTGCCAGTCAAAAGCCCGAGACTAGCGGGAGTTTGTACGAGCAGTACTTC. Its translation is CASQKPETSGSLYEQYF.

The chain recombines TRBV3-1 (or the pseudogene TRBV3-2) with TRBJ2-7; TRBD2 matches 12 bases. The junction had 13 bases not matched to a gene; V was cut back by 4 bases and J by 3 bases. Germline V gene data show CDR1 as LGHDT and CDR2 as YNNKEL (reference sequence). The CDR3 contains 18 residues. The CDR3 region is CASSPGLAGRRRSYEQYF. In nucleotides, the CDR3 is TGTGCCAGCAGCCCGGGACTAGCGGGTAGGAGAAGGAGCTACGAGCAGTACTTC.

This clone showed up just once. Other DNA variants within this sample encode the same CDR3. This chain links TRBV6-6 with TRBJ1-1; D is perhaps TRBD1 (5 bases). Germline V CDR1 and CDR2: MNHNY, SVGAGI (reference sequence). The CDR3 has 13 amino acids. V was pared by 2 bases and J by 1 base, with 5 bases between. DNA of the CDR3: TGTGCCAGCAGTTACAGGGGGAACACTGAAGCTTTCTTT. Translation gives CASSYRGNTEAFF.

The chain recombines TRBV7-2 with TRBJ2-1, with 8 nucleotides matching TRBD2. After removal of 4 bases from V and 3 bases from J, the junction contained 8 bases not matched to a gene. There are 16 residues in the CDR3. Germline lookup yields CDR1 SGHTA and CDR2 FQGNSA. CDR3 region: CASSSLSGRYYNEQFF. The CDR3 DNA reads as TGTGCCAGCAGCTCATTAAGCGGGAGATACTACAATGAGCAGTTCTTC.

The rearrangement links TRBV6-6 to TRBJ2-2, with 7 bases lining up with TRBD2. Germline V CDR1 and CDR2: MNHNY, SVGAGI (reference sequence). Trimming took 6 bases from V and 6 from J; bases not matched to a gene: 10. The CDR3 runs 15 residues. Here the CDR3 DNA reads TGTGCCAGCAGCCCAGGGAGGGCGCCTTCCGGGGAGCTGTTTTTT. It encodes CASSPGRAPSGELFF.

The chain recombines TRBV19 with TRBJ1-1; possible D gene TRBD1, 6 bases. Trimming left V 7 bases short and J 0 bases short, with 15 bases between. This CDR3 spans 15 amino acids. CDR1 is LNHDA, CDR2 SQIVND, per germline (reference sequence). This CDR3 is CASTLGGQLNTEAFF. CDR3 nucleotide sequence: TGTGCCAGTACCCTCGGGGGACAATTGAACACTGAAGCTTTCTTT.

This CDR3 reads CASSSRPSGGPRKYF. In DNA form, the CDR3 reads TGTGCCAGCAGTTCCCGTCCTAGCGGGGGGCCGAGGAAGTATTTT. The chain combines TRBV6-2 or TRBV6-3 with TRBJ2-3; 11 positions agree with TRBD2. Germline trimming cut 4 bases from V and 13 bases from J; bases unmatched to any gene: 13. Germline V gene sequence: CDR1 MNHEY, CDR2 SVGEGT. The CDR3 sequence is 15 residues long.

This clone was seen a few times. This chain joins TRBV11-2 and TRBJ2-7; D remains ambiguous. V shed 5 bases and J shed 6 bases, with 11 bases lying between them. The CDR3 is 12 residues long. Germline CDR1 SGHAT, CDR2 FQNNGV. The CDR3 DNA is TGTGCCAGCAGCCACTCCTATTCCGAGCAGTACTTC. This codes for CASSHSYSEQYF.

In DNA form, the CDR3 reads TGTGCCATCAGTGACCAAACCGGGGGGCGGGAAGCTTTCTTT. The encoded protein is CAISDQTGGREAFF. The chain employs TRBV10-3 and TRBJ1-1, with a weak D call TRBD1 (6 bases). Germline lookup yields CDR1 ENHRY and CDR2 SYGVKD. V shed 3 bases and J shed 8 bases, with 16 bases lying between them. The CDR3 has 14 residues.

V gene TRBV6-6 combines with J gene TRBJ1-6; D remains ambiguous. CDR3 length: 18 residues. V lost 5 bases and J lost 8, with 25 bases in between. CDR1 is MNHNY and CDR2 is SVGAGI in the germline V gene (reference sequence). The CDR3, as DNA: TGTGCCAGCAGTCCCGACACGTATGGCGGGCGTATGGATTCACCCCTCCACTTT. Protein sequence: CASSPDTYGGRMDSPLHF.

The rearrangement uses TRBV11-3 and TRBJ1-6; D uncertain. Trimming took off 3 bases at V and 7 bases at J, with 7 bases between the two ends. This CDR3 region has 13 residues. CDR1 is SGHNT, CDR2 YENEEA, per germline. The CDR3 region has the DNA TGTGCCAGCAGCTTCCGGGAGAATTCACCCCTCCACTTT. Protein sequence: CASSFRENSPLHF.

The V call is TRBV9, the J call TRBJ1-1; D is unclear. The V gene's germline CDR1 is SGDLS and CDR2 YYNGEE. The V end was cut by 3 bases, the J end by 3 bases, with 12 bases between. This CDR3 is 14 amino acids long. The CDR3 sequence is CASSAQTFDTEAFF. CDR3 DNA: TGTGCCAGCAGCGCCCAGACATTCGACACTGAAGCTTTCTTT.

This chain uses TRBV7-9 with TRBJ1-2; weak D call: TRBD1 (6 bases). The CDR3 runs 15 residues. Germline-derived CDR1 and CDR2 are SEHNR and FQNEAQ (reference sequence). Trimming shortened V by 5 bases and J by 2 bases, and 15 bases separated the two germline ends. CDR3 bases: TGTGCCAGCAGCCCCGGGGGGCCGAAAAACTATGGCTACACCTTC. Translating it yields CASSPGGPKNYGYTF.

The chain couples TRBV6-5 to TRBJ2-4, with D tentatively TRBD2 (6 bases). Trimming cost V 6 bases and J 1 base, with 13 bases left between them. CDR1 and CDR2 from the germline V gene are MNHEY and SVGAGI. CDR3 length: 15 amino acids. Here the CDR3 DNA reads TGTGCCAGCAGCGACCAAGGAGGGGCCAAAAACATTCAGTACTTC. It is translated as CASSDQGGAKNIQYF.

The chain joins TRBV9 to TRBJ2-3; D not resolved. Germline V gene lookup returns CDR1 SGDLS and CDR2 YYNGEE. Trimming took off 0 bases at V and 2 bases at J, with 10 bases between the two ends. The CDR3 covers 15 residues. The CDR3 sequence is CASSVVPQNTDTQYF. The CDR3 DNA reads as TGTGCCAGCAGCGTAGTTCCGCAAAACACAGATACGCAGTATTTT.

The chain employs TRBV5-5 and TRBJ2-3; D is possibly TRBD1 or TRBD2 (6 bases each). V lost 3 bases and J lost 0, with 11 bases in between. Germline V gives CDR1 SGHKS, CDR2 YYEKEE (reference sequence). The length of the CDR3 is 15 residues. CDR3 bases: TGTGCCAGCAGCTCGACTAGGGGGAGCACAGATACGCAGTATTTT. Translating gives CASSSTRGSTDTQYF.

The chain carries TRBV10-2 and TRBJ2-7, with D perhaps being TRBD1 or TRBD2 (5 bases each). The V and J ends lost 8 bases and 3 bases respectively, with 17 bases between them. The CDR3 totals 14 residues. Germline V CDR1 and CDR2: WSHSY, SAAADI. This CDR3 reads CASSPGPASYEQYF. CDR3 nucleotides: TGCGCCAGCTCCCCGGGACCCGCAAGCTACGAGCAGTACTTC.

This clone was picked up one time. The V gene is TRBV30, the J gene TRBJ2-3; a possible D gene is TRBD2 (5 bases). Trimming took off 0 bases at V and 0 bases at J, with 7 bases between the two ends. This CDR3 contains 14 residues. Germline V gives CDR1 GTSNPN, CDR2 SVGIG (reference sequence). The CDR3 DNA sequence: TGTGCCTGGAGTGTAGCGGCTAGCACAGATACGCAGTATTTT. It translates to CAWSVAASTDTQYF.

This CDR3 is CATSGPPFNYGYTF. For the CDR3, the DNA is TGTGCCACCAGTGGCCCACCCTTTAACTATGGCTACACCTTC. The genes are TRBV24-1 and TRBJ1-2; no definite D call. This CDR3 is built from 14 residues. Trimming removed 5 bases from V and 1 base from J, with 10 bases in between. Germline V gives CDR1 KGHDR, CDR2 SFDVKD.